This T cell receptor beta chain comes out of a study of glioma-infiltrating T cells after dendritic cell vaccination. The wider study: The vaccine used monocyte-derived dendritic cells pulsed overnight with autologous tumor lysate. Three intradermal dendritic cell vaccine injections were given every two weeks. Whole-study findings and limits: Estimated pretreatment TIL content predicted outcome after dendritic cell vaccination.

About this clone itself: No antigen is known for it.

Assay used: immunoSEQ multiplex PCR; TCRdb lists only in-frame clones, some missing. The table lists some 90,000 clones, roughly four fifths of them singletons. The time point denotes: after dendritic cell vaccination, including at tumor progression/relapse. Before vaccination, two weeks after the third vaccination, and at progression, PBMC were collected. The CDR3 loop spans 15 amino acids. The J segment lost 2 bases and the V segment lost 3 bases, leaving 3 bases of the junction unmatched. CDR1 is SGHKS, CDR2 YYEKEE, per germline (reference sequence). This TCR came from a human donor with glioblastoma. The gene calls are TRBV5-5 and TRBJ2-7; 12 bases agree with TRBD1. Sequencing was performed on blood, taken after dendritic cell vaccination. The DNA for the CDR3 is TGTGCCAGCAGCTCGGGACAGGGGGCCACCTACGAGCAGTACTTC. Its translation is CASSSGQGATYEQYF.